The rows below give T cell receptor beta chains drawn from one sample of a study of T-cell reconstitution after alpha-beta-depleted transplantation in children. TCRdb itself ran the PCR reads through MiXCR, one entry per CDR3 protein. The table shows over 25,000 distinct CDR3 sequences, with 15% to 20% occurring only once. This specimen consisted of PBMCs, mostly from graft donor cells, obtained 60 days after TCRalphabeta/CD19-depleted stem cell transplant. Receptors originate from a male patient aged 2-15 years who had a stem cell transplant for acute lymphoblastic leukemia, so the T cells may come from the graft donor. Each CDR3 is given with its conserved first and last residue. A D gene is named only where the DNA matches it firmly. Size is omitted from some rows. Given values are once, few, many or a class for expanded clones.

CDR3aa: CTSSEQRVLSNQPQHF; CDR3nt: TGTACCAGCAGTGAACAAAGGGTACTAAGCAATCAGCCCCAGCATTTT; abundance: NA; v_gene: TRBV2; j_gene: TRBJ1-5; d_gene: NA
CDR3aa: CAWSALGGVSSYNEQFF; CDR3nt: TGTGCCTGGAGCGCTTTGGGGGGGGTCAGCTCCTACAATGAGCAGTTCTTC; abundance: many; v_gene: TRBV30; j_gene: TRBJ2-1; d_gene: TRBD2
CDR3aa: CASNPLGGGSNQPQHF; CDR3nt: TGTGCCAGCAACCCATTAGGGGGTGGAAGCAATCAGCCCCAGCATTTT; abundance: many; v_gene: TRBV6-5; j_gene: TRBJ1-5; d_gene: NA
CDR3aa: CASSLEGQSDGYTF; CDR3nt: TGTGCCAGCAGCTTAGAGGGACAGTCGGATGGCTACACCTTC; abundance: NA; v_gene: TRBV7-9; j_gene: TRBJ1-2; d_gene: TRBD1
CDR3aa: CASSESTSDTQYF; CDR3nt: TGCGCCAGCAGTGAGTCGACTAGCGATACGCAGTATTTT; abundance: few; v_gene: TRBV10-1; j_gene: TRBJ2-3; d_gene: TRBD2
CDR3aa: CASSLHLEGYNEQFF; CDR3nt: TGTGCCAGCAGCTTACATCTCGAGGGGTACAATGAGCAGTTCTTC; abundance: few; v_gene: TRBV5-4; j_gene: TRBJ2-1; d_gene: NA
CDR3aa: CSARVNDNSPLHF; CDR3nt: TGCAGTGCTAGAGTTAACGATAATTCACCCCTCCACTTT; abundance: NA; v_gene: TRBV20-1; j_gene: TRBJ1-6; d_gene: NA
CDR3aa: CSAQQGTGANVLTF; CDR3nt: TGCAGTGCTCAACAGGGCACTGGGGCCAACGTCCTGACTTTC; abundance: many; v_gene: TRBV20-1; j_gene: TRBJ2-6; d_gene: NA
CDR3aa: CASSLVPDLTNTGELFF; CDR3nt: TGTGCCAGCAGCTTGGTCCCCGATCTAACCAACACCGGGGAGCTGTTTTTT; abundance: few; v_gene: TRBV5-4; j_gene: TRBJ2-2; d_gene: NA
CDR3aa: CSAGRGGAIYEQYF; CDR3nt: TGCAGTGCTGGGCGAGGGGGGGCGATCTACGAGCAGTACTTC; abundance: NA; v_gene: TRBV20-1; j_gene: TRBJ2-7; d_gene: NA
CDR3aa: CASSSRQGAGNTIYF; CDR3nt: TGTGCCAGCAGTTCACGACAGGGGGCTGGAAACACCATATATTTT; abundance: NA; v_gene: TRBV12-3/TRBV12-4; j_gene: TRBJ1-3; d_gene: TRBD1
CDR3aa: CSARSLGVYEQYF; CDR3nt: TGCAGTGCTAGAAGCTTAGGTGTCTACGAGCAGTACTTC; abundance: NA; v_gene: TRBV20-1; j_gene: TRBJ2-7; d_gene: NA
CDR3aa: CASSPQGNQPQHF; CDR3nt: TGTGCCAGCAGTCCCCAGGGCAATCAGCCCCAGCATTTT; abundance: NA; v_gene: TRBV6-2/TRBV6-3; j_gene: TRBJ1-5; d_gene: NA
CDR3aa: CASSEGLAGDEQFF; CDR3nt: TGTGCCAGCAGTGAGGGACTAGCGGGAGATGAGCAGTTCTTC; abundance: NA; v_gene: TRBV6-4; j_gene: TRBJ2-1; d_gene: TRBD2
CDR3aa: CASSLSRGINTGELFF; CDR3nt: TGCGCCAGCAGCTTGTCCAGGGGGATAAACACCGGGGAGCTGTTTTTT; abundance: NA; v_gene: TRBV5-1; j_gene: TRBJ2-2; d_gene: TRBD1
CDR3aa: CASSYSVDPGTGELFF; CDR3nt: TGTGCCAGCAGTTACTCGGTGGACCCAGGGACTGGGGAGCTGTTTTTT; abundance: NA; v_gene: TRBV6-5; j_gene: TRBJ2-2; d_gene: NA
CDR3aa: CASSAITGVGGQPQHF; CDR3nt: TGTGCCAGTAGTGCAATCACAGGGGTGGGAGGGCAGCCCCAGCATTTT; abundance: NA; v_gene: TRBV19; j_gene: TRBJ1-5; d_gene: TRBD1
CDR3aa: CASSVTGVNYGYTF; CDR3nt: TGTGCCAGCAGCGTAACAGGGGTTAACTATGGCTACACCTTC; abundance: NA; v_gene: TRBV9; j_gene: TRBJ1-2; d_gene: TRBD1
CDR3aa: CASSIFSGGSTDTQYF; CDR3nt: TGTGCCAGTAGTATCTTTTCGGGGGGTAGCACAGATACGCAGTATTTT; abundance: NA; v_gene: TRBV19; j_gene: TRBJ2-3; d_gene: TRBD2
CDR3aa: CASSFGQILAGYSYEQYF; CDR3nt: TGTGCCAGCAGTTTCGGACAGATCCTAGCGGGGTACTCCTACGAGCAGTACTTC; abundance: NA; v_gene: TRBV12-3/TRBV12-4; j_gene: TRBJ2-7; d_gene: TRBD2
CDR3aa: CASSKGPQETQYF; CDR3nt: TGTGCCAGCAGCAAAGGACCCCAAGAGACCCAGTACTTC; abundance: NA; v_gene: TRBV11-3; j_gene: TRBJ2-5; d_gene: NA
CDR3aa: CASSPGEVSYNEQFF; CDR3nt: TGTGCCAGCAGCCCCGGGGAGGTCTCCTACAATGAGCAGTTCTTC; abundance: NA; v_gene: TRBV7-2; j_gene: TRBJ2-1; d_gene: NA